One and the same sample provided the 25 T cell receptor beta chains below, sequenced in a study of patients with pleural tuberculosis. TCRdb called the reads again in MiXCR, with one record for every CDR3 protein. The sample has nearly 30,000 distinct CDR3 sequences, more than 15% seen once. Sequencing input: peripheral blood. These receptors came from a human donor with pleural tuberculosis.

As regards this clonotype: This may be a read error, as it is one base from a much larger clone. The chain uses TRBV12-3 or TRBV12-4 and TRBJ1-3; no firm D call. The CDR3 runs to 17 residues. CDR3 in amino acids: CASSLARRLGSGNAIYF. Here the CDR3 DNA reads TGTGCCAGCAGTTTAGCCCGCCGCCTGGGCTCTGGAAACGCCATATATTTT.

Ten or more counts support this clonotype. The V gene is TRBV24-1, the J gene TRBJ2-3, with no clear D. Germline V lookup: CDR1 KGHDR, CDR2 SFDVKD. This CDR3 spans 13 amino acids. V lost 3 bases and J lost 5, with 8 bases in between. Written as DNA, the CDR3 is TGTGCCACCAGTGATATTGCGGTAGATACGCAGTATTTT. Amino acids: CATSDIAVDTQYF.

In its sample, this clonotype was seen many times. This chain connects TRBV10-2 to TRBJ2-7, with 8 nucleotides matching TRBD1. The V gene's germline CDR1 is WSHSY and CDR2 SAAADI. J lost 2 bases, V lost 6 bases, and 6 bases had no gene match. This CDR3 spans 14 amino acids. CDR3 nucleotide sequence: TGCGCCAGCAGCCCTGGACAGGGACCCTACGAGCAGTACTTC. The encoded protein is CASSPGQGPYEQYF.

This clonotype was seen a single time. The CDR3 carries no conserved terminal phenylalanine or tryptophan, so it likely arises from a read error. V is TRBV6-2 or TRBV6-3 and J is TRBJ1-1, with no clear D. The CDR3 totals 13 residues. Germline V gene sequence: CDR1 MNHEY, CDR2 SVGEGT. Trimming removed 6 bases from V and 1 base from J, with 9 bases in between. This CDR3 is CASRPTRNTEAFL. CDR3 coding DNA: TGTGCCAGCAGGCCGACAAGGAACACTGAAGCTTTCCTC.

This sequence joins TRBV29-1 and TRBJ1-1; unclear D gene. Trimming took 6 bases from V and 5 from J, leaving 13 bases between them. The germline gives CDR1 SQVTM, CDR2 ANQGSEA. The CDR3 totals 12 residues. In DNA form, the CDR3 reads TGCAGCGTGAAATGGAGGAAAACTGAAGCTTTCTTT. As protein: CSVKWRKTEAFF.

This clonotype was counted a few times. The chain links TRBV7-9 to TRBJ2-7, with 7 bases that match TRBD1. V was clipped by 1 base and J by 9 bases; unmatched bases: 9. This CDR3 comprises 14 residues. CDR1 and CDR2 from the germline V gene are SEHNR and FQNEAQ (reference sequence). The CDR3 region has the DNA TGTGCCAGCAGCTTAGACCAGGGGGATATCGGGCAGTACTTC. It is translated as CASSLDQGDIGQYF.

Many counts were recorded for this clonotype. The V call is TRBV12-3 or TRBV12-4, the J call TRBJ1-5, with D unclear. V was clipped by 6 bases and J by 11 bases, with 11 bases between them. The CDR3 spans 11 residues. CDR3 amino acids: CASSPGEAQHF. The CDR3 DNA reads TGTGCCAGCAGCCCCGGGGAGGCCCAGCATTTT.

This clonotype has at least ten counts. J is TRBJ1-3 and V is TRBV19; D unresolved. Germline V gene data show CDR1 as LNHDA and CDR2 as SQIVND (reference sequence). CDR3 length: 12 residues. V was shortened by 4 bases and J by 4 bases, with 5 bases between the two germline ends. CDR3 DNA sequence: TGTGCCAGTAGTAATACCGGAAACACCATATATTTT. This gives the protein CASSNTGNTIYF.

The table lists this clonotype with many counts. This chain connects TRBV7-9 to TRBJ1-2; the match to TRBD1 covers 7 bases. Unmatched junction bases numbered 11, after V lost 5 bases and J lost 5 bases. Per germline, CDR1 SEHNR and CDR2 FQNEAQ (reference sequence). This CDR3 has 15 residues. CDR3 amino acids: CASSTYSGTEYGYTF. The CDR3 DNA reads TGTGCCAGCAGCACCTACTCCGGGACAGAGTATGGCTACACCTTC.

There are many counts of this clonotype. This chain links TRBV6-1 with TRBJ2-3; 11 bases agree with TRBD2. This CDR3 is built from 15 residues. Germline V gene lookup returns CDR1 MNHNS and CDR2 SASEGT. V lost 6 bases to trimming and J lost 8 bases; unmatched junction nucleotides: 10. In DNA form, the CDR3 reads TGTGCCAGCAGCGAACTAGCGGGAGACGGGGGTACGCAGTATTTT. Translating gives CASSELAGDGGTQYF.

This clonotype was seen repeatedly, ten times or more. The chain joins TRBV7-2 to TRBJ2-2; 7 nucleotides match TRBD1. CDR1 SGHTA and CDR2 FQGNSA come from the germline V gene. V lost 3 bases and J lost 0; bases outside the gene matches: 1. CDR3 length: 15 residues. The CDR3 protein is CASSFGTANTGELFF. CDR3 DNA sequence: TGTGCCAGCAGCTTCGGGACAGCGAACACCGGGGAGCTGTTTTTT.

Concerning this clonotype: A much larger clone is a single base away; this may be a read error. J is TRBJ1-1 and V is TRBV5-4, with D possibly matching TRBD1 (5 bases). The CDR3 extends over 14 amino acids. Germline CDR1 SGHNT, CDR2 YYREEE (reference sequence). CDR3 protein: CASSEGRPGTGAFF. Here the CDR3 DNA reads TGTGCCAGCAGCGAGGGCCGCCCGGGGACTGGAGCTTTCTTT.

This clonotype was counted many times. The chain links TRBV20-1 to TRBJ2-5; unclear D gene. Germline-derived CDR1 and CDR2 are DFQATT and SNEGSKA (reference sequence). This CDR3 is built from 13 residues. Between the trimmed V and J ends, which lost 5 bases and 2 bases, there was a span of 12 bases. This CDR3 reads CSAPRQLQETQYF. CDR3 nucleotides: TGCAGTGCTCCCAGGCAATTACAAGAGACCCAGTACTTC.

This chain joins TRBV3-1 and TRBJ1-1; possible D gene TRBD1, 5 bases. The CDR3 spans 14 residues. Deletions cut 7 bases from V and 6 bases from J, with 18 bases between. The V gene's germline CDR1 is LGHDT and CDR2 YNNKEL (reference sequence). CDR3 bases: TGTGCCAGCAACCTGGGGACGGGGACCGCTGAAGCTTTCTTT. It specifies CASNLGTGTAEAFF.

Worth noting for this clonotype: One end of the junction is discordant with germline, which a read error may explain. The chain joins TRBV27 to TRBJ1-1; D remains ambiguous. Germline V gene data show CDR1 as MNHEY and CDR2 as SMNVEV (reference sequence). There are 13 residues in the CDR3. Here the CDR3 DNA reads TGTGCCTGCAGCTTAAATGGCCGTACTGAAGCTTTCTTT. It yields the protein CACSLNGRTEAFF.

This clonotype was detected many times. CDR3: CASERSGPLGGELFF. CDR3 bases: TGTGCCAGCGAAAGAAGCGGGCCCTTGGGCGGGGAGCTGTTTTTT. This sequence joins TRBV28 and TRBJ2-2, with D perhaps matching TRBD2 (6 bases). The V gene's germline CDR1 is MDHEN and CDR2 SYDVKM. There are 15 residues in the CDR3. Trimming removed 8 bases from V and 7 bases from J, with 20 bases in between.

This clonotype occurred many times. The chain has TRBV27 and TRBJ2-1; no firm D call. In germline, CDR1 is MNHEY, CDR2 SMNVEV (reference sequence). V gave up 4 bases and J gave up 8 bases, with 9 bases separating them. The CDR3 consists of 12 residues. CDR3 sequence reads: CASSSSAYEQFF. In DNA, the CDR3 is TGTGCCAGCAGTTCGTCCGCTTATGAGCAGTTCTTC.

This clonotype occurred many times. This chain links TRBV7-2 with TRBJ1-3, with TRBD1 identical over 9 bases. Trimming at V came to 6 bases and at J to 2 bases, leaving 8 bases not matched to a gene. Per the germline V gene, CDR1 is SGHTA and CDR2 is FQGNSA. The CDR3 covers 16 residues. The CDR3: CASSSGTGRTGNTIYF. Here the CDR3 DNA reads TGTGCCAGCAGTTCTGGGACAGGGAGAACTGGAAACACCATATATTTT.

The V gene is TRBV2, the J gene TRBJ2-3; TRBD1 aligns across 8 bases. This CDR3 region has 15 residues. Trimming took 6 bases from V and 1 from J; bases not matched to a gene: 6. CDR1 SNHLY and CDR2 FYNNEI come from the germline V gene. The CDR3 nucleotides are TGTGCCAGCAGCCGGGGACAGGTGGGCACAGATACGCAGTATTTT. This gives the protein CASSRGQVGTDTQYF.

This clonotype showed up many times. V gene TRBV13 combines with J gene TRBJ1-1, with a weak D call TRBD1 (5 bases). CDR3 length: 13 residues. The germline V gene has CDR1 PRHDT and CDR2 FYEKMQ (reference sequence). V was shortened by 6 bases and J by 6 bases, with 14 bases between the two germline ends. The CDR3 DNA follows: TGTGCCAGCAGACAAACAGGCGTCCCTGAAGCTTTCTTT. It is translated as CASRQTGVPEAFF.

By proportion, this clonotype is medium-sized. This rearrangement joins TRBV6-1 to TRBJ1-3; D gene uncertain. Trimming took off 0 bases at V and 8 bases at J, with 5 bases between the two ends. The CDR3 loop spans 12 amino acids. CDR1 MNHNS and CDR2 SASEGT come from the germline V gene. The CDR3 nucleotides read TGTGCCAGCAGTGAAGCGGGGTACACCATATATTTT. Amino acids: CASSEAGYTIYF.

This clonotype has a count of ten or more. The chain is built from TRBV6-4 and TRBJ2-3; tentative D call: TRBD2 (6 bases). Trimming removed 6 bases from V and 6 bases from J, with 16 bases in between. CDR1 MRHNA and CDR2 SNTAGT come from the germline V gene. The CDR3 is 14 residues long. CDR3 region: CASSPGTSSDTQYF. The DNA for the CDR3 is TGTGCCAGCAGCCCCGGAACTAGCAGCGATACGCAGTATTTT.

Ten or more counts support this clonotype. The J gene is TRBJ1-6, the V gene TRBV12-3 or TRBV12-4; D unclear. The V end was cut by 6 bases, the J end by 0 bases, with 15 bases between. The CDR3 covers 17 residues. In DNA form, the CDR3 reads TGTGCCAGCAGCCTCGGACGGATAAGCTCCTATAATTCACCCCTCCACTTT. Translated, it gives CASSLGRISSYNSPLHF.

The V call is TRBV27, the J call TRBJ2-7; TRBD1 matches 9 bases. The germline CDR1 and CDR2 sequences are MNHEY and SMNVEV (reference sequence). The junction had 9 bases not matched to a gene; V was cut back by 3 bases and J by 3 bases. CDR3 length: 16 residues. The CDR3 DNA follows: TGTGCCAGCAGTTTGGGGACAGGGCCCAGAAACTACGAGCAGTACTTC. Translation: CASSLGTGPRNYEQYF.

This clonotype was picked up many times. In DNA form, the CDR3 reads TGCAGCGTTGAAATGTCAGGGCCCTACGAGCAGTACTTC. Amino acid sequence: CSVEMSGPYEQYF. The J gene is TRBJ2-7, the V gene TRBV29-1, with a possible D match to TRBD1 (5 bases). V dropped 2 bases and J dropped 2 bases, with 10 bases sitting between them. Germline CDR1 and CDR2: SQVTM and ANQGSEA. This CDR3 spans 13 amino acids.